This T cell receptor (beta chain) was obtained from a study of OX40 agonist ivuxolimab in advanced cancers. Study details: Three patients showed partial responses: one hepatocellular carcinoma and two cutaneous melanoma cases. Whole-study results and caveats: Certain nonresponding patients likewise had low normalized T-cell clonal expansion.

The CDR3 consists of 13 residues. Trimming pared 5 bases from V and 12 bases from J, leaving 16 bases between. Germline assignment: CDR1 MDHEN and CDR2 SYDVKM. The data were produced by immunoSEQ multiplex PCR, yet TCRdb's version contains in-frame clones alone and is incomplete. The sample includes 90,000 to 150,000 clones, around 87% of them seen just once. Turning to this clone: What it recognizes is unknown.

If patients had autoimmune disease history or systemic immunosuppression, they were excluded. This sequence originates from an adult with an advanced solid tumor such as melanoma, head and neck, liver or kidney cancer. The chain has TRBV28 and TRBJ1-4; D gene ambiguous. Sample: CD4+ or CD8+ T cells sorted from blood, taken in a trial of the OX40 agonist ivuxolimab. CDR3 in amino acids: CASSNSPHGELFF. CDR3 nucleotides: TGTGCCAGCAGTAACAGTCCCCATGGGGAACTGTTTTTT. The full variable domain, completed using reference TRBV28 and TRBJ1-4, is DVKVTQSSRYLVKRTGEKVFLECVQDMDHENMFWYRQDPGLGLRLIYFSYDVKMKEKGDIPEGYSVSREKKERFSLILESASTNQTSMYLCASSNSPHGELFFGSGTQLSVL.